This T cell receptor beta chain came from a study of identical twins. Points from the study as a whole: When twins shared out-of-frame alpha sequences, those sequences had excess low generation probability.

Notes on this clonotype: What it recognizes is unknown.

V lost 1 base, J lost 5 bases, and 7 bases stayed unmatched. The CDR3 has 16 residues. The germline CDR1 and CDR2 sequences are MGHRA and YSYEKL. Template switching supplied a universal primer site; unique molecular identifiers were carried on the cDNA. Each CDR3 protein gets one entry after TCRdb re-called the 5' RACE reads with MiXCR. The sample gives 400,000 to 550,000 distinct CDR3 sequences, approximately 22% of which show up once; around 0.91% is in the top ten. The same data also contributed to another study, on T cells expressing NK-cell markers. From that paper: In a few donors, dominant clonotypes made up about 28.3-65% of CD3+CD56-NKG2C+ cells.

The TCR was taken from a woman between 18 and 30 years old in good health. The V gene is TRBV4-1, the J gene TRBJ2-5; 10 bases map to TRBD1. The sequenced material came from CD4+ T cells sorted from blood. The CDR3 region is CASSQGVGQGEETQYF. In nucleotides, the CDR3 is TGCGCCAGCAGCCAAGGAGTCGGACAGGGGGAGGAGACCCAGTACTTC.